A selection of T cell receptor beta chains follows, all from one sample in a study of blood T cell repertoires in COVID-19. The data were produced by immunoSEQ multiplex PCR, yet TCRdb's version contains in-frame clones alone and is incomplete. The table records 180,000 or so clones, around 88% of them present only once. The sample comprised PBMCs or T cells enriched from blood (not recorded which). The source is a woman in her twenties or thirties who had recovered from COVID-19. CDR3s include the opening cysteine and the closing phenylalanine or tryptophan. D genes are given only for firm matches. Clone size appears in some rows only: once, few, many, or a class for an expanded clone.

v_call	clone_size	j_call	d_call	cdr3_nt	cdr3_aa
TRBV2	-	TRBJ2-3	TRBD1	TGTGCCCTGAGGGGGCTCATTAGCACAGATACGCAGTATTTT	CALRGLISTDTQYF
TRBV27	-	TRBJ2-2	-	TGTGCCAGGCGACCTAGCCCGAACACCGGGGAGCTGTTTTTT	CARRPSPNTGELFF
TRBV6-6	-	TRBJ1-1	-	TGTGCCAGCAGTATGAACCCGGTAATCACTGAAGCTTTCTTT	CASSMNPVITEAFF
TRBV20-1	once	TRBJ2-1	TRBD2	TGCAGTGCCGAGGGACTAGGCGAGTTCTTC	CSAEGLGEFF
TRBV27	-	TRBJ1-1	TRBD1	TGTGCCAGCAGTAGCCCGACAGGGCTAAACACTGAAGCTTTCTTT	CASSSPTGLNTEAFF
TRBV25-1	once	TRBJ2-7	-	TGTGCCAGCAGTAATTCTTACGAGCAGTACTTC	CASSNSYEQYF
TRBV10-3	-	TRBJ1-2	TRBD1	TGTGCCATCAGTGAGTCGCAGGGGGGTAGAAGTGGCTACACCTTC	CAISESQGGRSGYTF
TRBV27	-	TRBJ1-2	-	TGTGCCAGCAGCCTGGGGACGGGACAATATGGCTACACCTTC	CASSLGTGQYGYTF
TRBV29-1	-	TRBJ1-5	-	TGCAGCGTTTCCAGAGACTCCAATCAGCCCCAGCATTTT	CSVSRDSNQPQHF
TRBV6-5	-	TRBJ2-1	TRBD2	TGTGCCAGCAGTTACGTCGGGAGGGGCCTCAATGAGCAGTTCTTC	CASSYVGRGLNEQFF
TRBV28	-	TRBJ2-3	-	TGTGCCAGCAGTCCCCCAGGGAACTGGATAGATTTT	CASSPPGNWIDF